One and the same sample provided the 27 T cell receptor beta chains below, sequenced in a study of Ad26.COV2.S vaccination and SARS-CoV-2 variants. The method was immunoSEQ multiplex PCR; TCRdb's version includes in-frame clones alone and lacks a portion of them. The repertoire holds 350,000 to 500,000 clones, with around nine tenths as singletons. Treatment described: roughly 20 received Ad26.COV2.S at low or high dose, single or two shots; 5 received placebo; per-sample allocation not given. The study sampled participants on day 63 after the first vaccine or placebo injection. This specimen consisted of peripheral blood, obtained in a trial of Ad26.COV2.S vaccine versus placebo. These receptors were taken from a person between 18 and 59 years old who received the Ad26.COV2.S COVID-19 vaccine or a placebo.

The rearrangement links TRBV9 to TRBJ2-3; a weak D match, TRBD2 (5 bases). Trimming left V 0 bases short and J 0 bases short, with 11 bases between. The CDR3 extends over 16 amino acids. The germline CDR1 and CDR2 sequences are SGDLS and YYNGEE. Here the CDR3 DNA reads TGTGCCAGCAGCGTAGGGCGAAGGGAGAGCACAGATACGCAGTATTTT. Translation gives CASSVGRRESTDTQYF.

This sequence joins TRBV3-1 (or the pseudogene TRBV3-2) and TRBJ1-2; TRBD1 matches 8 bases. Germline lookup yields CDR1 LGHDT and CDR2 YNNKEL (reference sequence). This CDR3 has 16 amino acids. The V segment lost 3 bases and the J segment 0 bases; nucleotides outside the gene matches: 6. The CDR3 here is CASSQDREGTNYGYTF. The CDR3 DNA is TGTGCCAGCAGCCAGGACAGGGAAGGAACTAACTATGGCTACACCTTC.

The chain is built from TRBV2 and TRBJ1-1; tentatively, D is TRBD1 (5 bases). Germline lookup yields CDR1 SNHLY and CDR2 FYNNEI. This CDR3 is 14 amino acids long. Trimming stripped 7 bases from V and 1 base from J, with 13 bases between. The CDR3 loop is CASKTGTQNTEAFF. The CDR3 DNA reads TGTGCCAGCAAGACCGGGACCCAGAACACTGAAGCTTTCTTT.

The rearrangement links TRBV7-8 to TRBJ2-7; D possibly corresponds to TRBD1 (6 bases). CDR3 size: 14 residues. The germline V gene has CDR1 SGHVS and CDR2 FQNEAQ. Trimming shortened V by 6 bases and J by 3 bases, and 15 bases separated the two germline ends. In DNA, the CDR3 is TGTGCCAGCAGTCCTAGGGGACAACGCTACGAGCAGTACTTC. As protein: CASSPRGQRYEQYF.

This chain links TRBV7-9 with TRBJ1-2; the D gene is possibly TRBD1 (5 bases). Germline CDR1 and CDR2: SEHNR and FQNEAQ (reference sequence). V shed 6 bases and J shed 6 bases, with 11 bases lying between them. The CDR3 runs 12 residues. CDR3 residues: CASRSGGDGYTF. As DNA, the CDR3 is TGTGCCAGCAGGTCCGGGGGGGATGGCTACACCTTC. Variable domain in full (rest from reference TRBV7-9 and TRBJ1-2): DTGVSQNPRHKITKRGQNVTFRCDPISEHNRLYWYRQTLGQGPEFLTYFQNEAQLEKSRLLSDRFSAERPKGSFSTLEIQRTEQGDSAMYLCASRSGGDGYTFGSGTRLTVV.

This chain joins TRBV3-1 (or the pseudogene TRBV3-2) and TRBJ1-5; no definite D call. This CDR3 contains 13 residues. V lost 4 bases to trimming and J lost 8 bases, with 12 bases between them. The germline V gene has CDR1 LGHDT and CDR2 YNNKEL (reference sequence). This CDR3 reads CASSPNGGKPQHF. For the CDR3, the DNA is TGTGCCAGCAGCCCTAACGGAGGGAAGCCCCAGCATTTT.

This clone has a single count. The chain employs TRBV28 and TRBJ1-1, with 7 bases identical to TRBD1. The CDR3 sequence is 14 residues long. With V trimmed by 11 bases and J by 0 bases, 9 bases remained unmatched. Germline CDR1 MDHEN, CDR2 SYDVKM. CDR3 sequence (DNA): TGTGCCGCCAAATCAACAGGGGTGAACACTGAAGCTTTCTTT. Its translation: CAAKSTGVNTEAFF.

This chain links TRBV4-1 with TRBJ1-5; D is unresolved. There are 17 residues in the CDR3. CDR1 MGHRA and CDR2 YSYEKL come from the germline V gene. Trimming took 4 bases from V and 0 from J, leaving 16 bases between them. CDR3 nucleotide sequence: TGCGCCAGCAGCCCCATTGGGCGTGCACGTAGCAATCAGCCCCAGCATTTT. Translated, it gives CASSPIGRARSNQPQHF.

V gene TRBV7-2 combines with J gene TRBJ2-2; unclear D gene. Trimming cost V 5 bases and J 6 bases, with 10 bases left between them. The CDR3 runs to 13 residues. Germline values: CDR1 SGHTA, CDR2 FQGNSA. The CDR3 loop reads CASSQGSPGELFF. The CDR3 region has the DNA TGTGCCAGCAGCCAAGGGTCCCCCGGGGAGCTGTTTTTT. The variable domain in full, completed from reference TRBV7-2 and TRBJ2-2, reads GAGVSQSPSNKVTEKGKDVELRCDPISGHTALYWYRQSLGQGLEFLIYFQGNSAPDKSGLPSDRFSAERTGGSVSTLTIQRTQQEDSAVYLCASSQGSPGELFFGEGSRLTVL.

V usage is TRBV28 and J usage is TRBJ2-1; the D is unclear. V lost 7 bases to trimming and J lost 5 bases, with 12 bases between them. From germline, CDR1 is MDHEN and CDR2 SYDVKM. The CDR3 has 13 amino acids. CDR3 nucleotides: TGTGCCAGCAACCCTTCCCTCCACAATGAGCAGTTCTTC. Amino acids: CASNPSLHNEQFF.

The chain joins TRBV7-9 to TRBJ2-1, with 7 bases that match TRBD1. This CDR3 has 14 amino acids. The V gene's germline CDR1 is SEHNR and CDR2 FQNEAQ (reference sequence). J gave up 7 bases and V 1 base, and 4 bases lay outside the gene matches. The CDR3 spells CASSLGQGVNEQFF. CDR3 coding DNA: TGTGCCAGCAGCTTAGGACAGGGTGTAAATGAGCAGTTCTTC.

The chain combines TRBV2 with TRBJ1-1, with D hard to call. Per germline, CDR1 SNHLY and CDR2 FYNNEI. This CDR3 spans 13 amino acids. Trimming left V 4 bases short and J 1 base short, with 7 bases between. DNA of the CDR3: TGTGCCAGCAGTGGACTCCAGAACACTGAAGCTTTCTTT. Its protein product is CASSGLQNTEAFF.

CDR3: CASSQDTKAFF. The CDR3 DNA is TGTGCCAGCAGCCAAGATACGAAAGCTTTCTTT. The genes are TRBV4-2 and TRBJ1-1; D remains unclear. Germline CDR1 is LGHNA and CDR2 is YNFKEQ. V shed 0 bases and J shed 9 bases, with 5 bases lying between them. The CDR3 is made up of 11 amino acids.

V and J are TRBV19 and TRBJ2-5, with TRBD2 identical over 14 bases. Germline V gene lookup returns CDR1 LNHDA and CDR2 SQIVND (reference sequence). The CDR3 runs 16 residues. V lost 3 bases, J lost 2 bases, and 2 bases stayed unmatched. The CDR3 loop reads CASSMTSGGVQETQYF. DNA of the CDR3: TGTGCCAGTAGTATGACTAGCGGGGGGGTTCAAGAGACCCAGTACTTC.

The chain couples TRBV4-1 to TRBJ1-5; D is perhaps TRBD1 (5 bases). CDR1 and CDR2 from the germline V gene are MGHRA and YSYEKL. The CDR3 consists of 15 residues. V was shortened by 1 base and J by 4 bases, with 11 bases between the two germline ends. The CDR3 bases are TGCGCCAGCAGCCAAGGGTTGGGGCAGAATCAGCCCCAGCATTTT. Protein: CASSQGLGQNQPQHF.

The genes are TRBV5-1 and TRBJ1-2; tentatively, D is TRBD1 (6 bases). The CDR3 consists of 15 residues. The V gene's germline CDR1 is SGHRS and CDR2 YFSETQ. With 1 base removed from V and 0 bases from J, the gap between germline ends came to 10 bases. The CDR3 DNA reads TGCGCCAGCAGCTTGACGGCAGGGGCTAACTATGGCTACACCTTC. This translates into CASSLTAGANYGYTF.

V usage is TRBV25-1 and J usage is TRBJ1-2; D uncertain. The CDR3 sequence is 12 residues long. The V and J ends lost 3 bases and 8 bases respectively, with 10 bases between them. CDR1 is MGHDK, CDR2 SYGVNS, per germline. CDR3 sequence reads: CASSEERWGYTF. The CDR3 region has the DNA TGTGCCAGCAGTGAGGAGCGCTGGGGCTACACCTTC.

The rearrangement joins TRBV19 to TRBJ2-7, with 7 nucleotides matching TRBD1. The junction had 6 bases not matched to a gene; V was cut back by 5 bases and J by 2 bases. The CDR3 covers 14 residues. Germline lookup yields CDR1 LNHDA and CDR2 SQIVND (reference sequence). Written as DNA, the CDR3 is TGTGCCAGTAGTGAATCCGGGACAGCCTACGAGCAGTACTTC. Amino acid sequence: CASSESGTAYEQYF.

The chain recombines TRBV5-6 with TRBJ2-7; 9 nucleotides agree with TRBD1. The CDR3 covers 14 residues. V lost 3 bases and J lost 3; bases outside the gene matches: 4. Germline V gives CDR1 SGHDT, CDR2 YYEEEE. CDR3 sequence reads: CASSWRGQGYEQYF. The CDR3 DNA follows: TGTGCCAGCAGCTGGAGGGGACAGGGCTACGAGCAGTACTTC.

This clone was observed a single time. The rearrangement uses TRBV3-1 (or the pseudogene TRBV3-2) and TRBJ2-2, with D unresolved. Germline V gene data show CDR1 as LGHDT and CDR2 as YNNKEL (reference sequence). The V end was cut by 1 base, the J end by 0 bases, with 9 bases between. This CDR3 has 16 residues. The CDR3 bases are TGTGCCAGCAGCCAAGGAGTGGGGTCGAACACCGGGGAGCTGTTTTTT. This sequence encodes CASSQGVGSNTGELFF.

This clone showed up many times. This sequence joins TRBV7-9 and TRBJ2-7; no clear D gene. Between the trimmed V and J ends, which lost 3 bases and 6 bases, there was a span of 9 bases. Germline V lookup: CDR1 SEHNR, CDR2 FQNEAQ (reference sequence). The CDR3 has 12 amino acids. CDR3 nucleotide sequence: TGTGCCAGCAGCTTTCCCAGCTCCGAGCAGTACTTC. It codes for CASSFPSSEQYF.

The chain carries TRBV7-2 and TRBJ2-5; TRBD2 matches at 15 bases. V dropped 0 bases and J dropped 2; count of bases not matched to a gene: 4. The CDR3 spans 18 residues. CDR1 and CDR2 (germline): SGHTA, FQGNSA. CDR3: CASSLAGTSGGTQETQYF. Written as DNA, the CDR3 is TGTGCCAGCAGCTTAGCGGGGACTAGCGGGGGGACTCAAGAGACCCAGTACTTC.

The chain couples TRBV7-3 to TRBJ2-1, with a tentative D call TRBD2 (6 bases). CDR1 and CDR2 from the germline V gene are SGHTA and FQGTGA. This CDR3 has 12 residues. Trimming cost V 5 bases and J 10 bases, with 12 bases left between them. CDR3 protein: CASSRSGREQFF. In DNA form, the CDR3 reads TGTGCCAGCAGCCGCTCGGGGAGGGAGCAGTTCTTC.

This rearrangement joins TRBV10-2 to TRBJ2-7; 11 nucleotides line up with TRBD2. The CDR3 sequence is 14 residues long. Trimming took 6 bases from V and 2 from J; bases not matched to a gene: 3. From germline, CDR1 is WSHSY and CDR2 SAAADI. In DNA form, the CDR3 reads TGCGCCAGCAGGCTTAGCGGGGGGGCCTACGAGCAGTACTTC. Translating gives CASRLSGGAYEQYF.

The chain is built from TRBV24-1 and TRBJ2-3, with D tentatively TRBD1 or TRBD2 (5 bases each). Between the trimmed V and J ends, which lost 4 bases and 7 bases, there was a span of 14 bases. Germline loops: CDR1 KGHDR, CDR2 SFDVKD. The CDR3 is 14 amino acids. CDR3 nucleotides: TGTGCCACCAGTGAATCCGGGACCTCAAATACGCAGTATTTT. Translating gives CATSESGTSNTQYF.

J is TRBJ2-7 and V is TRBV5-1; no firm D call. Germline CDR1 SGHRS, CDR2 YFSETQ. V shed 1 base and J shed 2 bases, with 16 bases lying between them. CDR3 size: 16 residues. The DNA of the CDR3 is TGCGCCAGCAGCTTGTTCCAGGCAGGTGCTACCTACGAGCAGTACTTC. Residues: CASSLFQAGATYEQYF.

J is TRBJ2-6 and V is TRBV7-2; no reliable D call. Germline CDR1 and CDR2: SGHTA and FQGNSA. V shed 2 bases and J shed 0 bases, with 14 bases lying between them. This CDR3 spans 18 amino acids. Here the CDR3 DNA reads TGTGCCAGCAGCTTAATGGGATATTCGAGCTCTGGGGCCAACGTCCTGACTTTC. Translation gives CASSLMGYSSSGANVLTF. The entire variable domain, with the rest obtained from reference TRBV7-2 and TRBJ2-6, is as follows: GAGVSQSPSNKVTEKGKDVELRCDPISGHTALYWYRQSLGQGLEFLIYFQGNSAPDKSGLPSDRFSAERTGGSVSTLTIQRTQQEDSAVYLCASSLMGYSSSGANVLTFGAGSRLTVL.